This T cell receptor (beta chain) emerged from a study of T-cell memory formation after mild COVID-19. From germline, CDR1 is SEHNR and CDR2 FQNEAQ (reference sequence). Trimming cost V 4 bases and J 7 bases; bases outside gene matches: 8. CDR3 length: 15 amino acids. Broader study findings: SARS-CoV-2 specificity of second-wave clones peaking day 37 was unconfirmed. Whereas later expanders leaned CD4+, clones contracting day 15 to 85 showed a balanced CD4/CD8 makeup.

One entry per CDR3 protein results from TCRdb running MiXCR on the 5' RACE reads. The sample carries roughly 110,000 distinct CDR3 sequences, around 12% recorded once. This clonotype was seen a handful of times. Its antigen remains unknown. The sample consisted of PBMCs or a T cell subset sorted from them (not recorded which). The TCR originated in an adult woman who had mild COVID-19 (a few samples of this study predate the infection). Cell type and time point are not known. The chain employs TRBV7-9 and TRBJ2-1; TRBD2 matches at 9 bases. CDR3 nucleotides: TGTGCCAGCAGCTCGAGGCGGGAGGGCCTTAATGAGCAGTTCTTC. It translates to CASSSRREGLNEQFF.